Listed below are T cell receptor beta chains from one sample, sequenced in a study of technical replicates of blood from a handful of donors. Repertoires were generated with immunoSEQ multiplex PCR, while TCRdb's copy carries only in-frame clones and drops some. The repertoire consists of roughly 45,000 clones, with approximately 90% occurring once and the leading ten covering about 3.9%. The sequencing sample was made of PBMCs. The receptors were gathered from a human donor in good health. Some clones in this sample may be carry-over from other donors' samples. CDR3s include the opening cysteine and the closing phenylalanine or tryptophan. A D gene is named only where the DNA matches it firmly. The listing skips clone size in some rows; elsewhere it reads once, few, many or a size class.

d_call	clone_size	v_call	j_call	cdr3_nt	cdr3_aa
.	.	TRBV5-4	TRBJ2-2	TGTGCCAGCAGCTTGGAAGTCCCCAGGGGAAACACCGGGGAGCTGTTTTTT	CASSLEVPRGNTGELFF
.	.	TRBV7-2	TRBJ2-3	TGTGCCAGCAGCCAAGGGGGGGCAGGGCAAAGAGATACGCAGTATTTT	CASSQGGAGQRDTQYF
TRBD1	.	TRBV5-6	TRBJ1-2	TGTGCCAGCAGCTTCCCCAGGGGGCTCGGCTATGGCTACACCTTC	CASSFPRGLGYGYTF
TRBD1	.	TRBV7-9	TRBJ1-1	TGTGCCAGCAGCGCGGGACAGCTACCGAACACTGAAGCTTTCTTT	CASSAGQLPNTEAFF
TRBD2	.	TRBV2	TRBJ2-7	TGTGCCAGCAAGACTAGCGGGACTTCCTACGAGCAGTACTTC	CASKTSGTSYEQYF
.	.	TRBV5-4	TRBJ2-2	TGTGCCAGCAGCTCCGCGAGGGAGAACACCGGGGAGCTGTTTTTT	CASSSARENTGELFF
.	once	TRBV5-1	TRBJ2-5	TGCGCCAGCGGCTCGGGATTGGAGACCCAGTACTTC	CASGSGLETQYF
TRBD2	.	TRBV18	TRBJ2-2	TGTGCCAGCTCCATCCGGGAGGTTGGGCCCGGGGAGCTGTTTTTT	CASSIREVGPGELFF
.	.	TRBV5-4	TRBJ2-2	TGTGCCAGCAGCTTGGGGGGAGGTATTGGCACCGGGGAGCTGTTTTTT	CASSLGGGIGTGELFF
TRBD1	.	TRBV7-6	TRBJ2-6	TGTGCCAGCAGCCTAGGTGGGGACAGGGGCCTCATTGGGGCCAACGTCCTGACTTTC	CASSLGGDRGLIGANVLTF
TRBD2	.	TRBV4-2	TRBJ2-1	TGTGCCAGCAGCCAAGATCTTGGGGCTAGCGGGAGCAATGAGCAGTTCTTC	CASSQDLGASGSNEQFF
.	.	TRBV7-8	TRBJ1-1	TGTGCCAGCAGCGCAGACAGGAACACTGAAGCTTTCTTT	CASSADRNTEAFF
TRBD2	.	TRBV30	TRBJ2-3	TGTGCGGCGGGGGCTAGCGGGAGCCTCACAGATACGCAGTATTTT	CAAGASGSLTDTQYF
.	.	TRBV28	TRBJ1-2	TGTGCCAGCAACGCTCAACCAGGGGTCTATGGCTACACCTTC	CASNAQPGVYGYTF
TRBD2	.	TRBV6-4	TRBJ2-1	TGTGCCAGCAGTGAGAGCGGGGGGGCCGGGGATGAGCAGTTCTTC	CASSESGGAGDEQFF
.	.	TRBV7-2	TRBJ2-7	TGTGCCAGCAGCTTCGTCGGGGTTCTGGGTAGGCCCTACGAGCAGTACTTC	CASSFVGVLGRPYEQYF
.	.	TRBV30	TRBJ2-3	TGTGCCTGGAGTGTACCCTCGAGGGGCACAGATACGCAGTATTTT	CAWSVPSRGTDTQYF
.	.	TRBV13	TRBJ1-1	TGTGCCAGCAGCCCAGGGTCCGCTGAAGCTTTCTTT	CASSPGSAEAFF
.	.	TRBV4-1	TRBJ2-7	TGCGCCAGCAGCCAAGAATTATTCGACTACTACGAGCAGTACTTC	CASSQELFDYYEQYF
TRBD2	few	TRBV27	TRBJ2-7	TGTGCCAGCAGTTTGGGACAAGGCGGTAGCGGGACCTACGAGCAGTACTTC	CASSLGQGGSGTYEQYF
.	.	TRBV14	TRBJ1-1	TGTGCCAGCAGCCGTACAAGGAACACTGAAGCTTTCTTT	CASSRTRNTEAFF
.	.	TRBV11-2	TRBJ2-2	TGTGCCAGCAGCTCACAGGGCCCCGGGGAGCTGTTTTTT	CASSSQGPGELFF
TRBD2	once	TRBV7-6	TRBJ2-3	TGTGCCAGCAGCTTAGACGTGGGACTAGCGGGGGGGGGCACAGATACGCAGTATTTT	CASSLDVGLAGGGTDTQYF
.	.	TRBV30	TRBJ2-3	TGTGCCTGGTGCGGTTGGGTAGGCACAGATACGCAGTATTTT	CAWCGWVGTDTQYF
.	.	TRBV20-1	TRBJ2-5	TGCAGTGCCTGGGACACCCCCTCCCAGTACTTC	CSAWDTPSQYF
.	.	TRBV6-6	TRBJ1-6	TGTGCCAGCAGCTCAGGGACATCAAAGGGTTCACCCCTCCACTTT	CASSSGTSKGSPLHF
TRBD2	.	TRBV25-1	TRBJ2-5	TGTGCCAGCAGTGAACGACGAGCGGGGGCCAGGGAGACCCAGTACTTC	CASSERRAGARETQYF
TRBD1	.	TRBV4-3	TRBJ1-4	TGCGCCAGCAGCCTGGGACAGGCAACTAATGAAAAACTGTTTTTT	CASSLGQATNEKLFF
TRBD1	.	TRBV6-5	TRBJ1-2	TGTGCCAGCAGTTACGAGGGGGCGACTGGCTACACCTTC	CASSYEGATGYTF
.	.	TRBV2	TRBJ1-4	TGTGCCAGCAGTGAAGCGCGGGCGGGACCGCGCGAAAAACTGTTTTTT	CASSEARAGPREKLFF
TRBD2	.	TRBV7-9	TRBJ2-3	TGTGCCAGCAGCTCTTTCGGACTAGCGGGGGCCCCAGATACGCAGTATTTT	CASSSFGLAGAPDTQYF
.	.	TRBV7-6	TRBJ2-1	TGTGCCAGCAGCGCAAGCTGGAGCTCCTACAATGAGCAGTTCTTC	CASSASWSSYNEQFF
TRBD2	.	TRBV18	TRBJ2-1	TGTGCCAGCTCACCAGGAATAAGCGGGGGTCATGAGCAGTTCTTC	CASSPGISGGHEQFF
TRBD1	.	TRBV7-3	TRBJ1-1	TGTGCCAGCAGCTCACGAGGACAGGGGGCGGGAAACACTGAAGCTTTCTTT	CASSSRGQGAGNTEAFF
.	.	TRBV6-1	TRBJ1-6	TGTGCCAGTAAAGGGGGTATGAATTCACCCCTCCACTTT	CASKGGMNSPLHF
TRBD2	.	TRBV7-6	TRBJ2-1	TGTGCCAGCAGCTCCCTAGCGGGAGGTCGAGATGAGCAGTTCTTC	CASSSLAGGRDEQFF
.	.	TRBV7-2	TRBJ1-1	TGTGCCAGCAGCCCCGGGGGTGTAGACACTGAAGCTTTCTTT	CASSPGGVDTEAFF
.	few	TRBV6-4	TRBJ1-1	TGTGCCAGCAGTGACTCGGGGGCACACGAAGCACTCTCTCACACTGAAGCTTTCTTT	CASSDSGAHEALSHTEAFF
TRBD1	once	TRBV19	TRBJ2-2	TGTGCCAGCTCGGGACAGCGAGTGAACACCGGGGAGCTGTTTTTT	CASSGQRVNTGELFF
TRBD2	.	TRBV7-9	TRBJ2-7	TGTGCCAGCAGGAGGATAGGGACTAGCGGCTACGAGCAGTACTTC	CASRRIGTSGYEQYF
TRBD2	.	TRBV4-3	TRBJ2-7	TGCGCCAGCAGCCAAGAAAACACAATCACAGCGGGATTATACGAGCAGTACTTC	CASSQENTITAGLYEQYF
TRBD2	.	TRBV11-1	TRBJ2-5	TGTGCCAGCAGCCCGGGACTAGCGGGCCCCCAAGAGACCCAGTACTTC	CASSPGLAGPQETQYF
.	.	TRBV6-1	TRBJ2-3	TGTGCCAGCGAGCGGCCCCCGGCTACGCAGTATTTT	CASERPPATQYF
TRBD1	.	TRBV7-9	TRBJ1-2	TGTGCCAGCAGCCTAGGGACAGGTCGGGGCTACACCTTC	CASSLGTGRGYTF
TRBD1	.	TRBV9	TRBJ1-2	TGTGCCAGCACCCAAGAAGGGACAGGGGGCTACACCTTC	CASTQEGTGGYTF
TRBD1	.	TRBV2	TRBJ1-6	TGTGCCAGCAGGGGACCGGACAGGAGTAGCTCCTATAATTCACCCCTCCACTTT	CASRGPDRSSSYNSPLHF
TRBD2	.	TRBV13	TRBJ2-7	TGTGCCAGCAGCTTAGGACCTAGCGGGAGAGCCCCGTGCGAGCAGTACTTC	CASSLGPSGRAPCEQYF
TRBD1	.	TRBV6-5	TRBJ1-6	TGTGCCAGCAGTAACCGGGGACAGGGTGGGTCACCCCTCCACTTT	CASSNRGQGGSPLHF